The 8 T cell receptor beta chains given below trace back to one sample, sequenced in a study of control samples from healthy donors and cancer patients. The protocol was immunoSEQ multiplex PCR, while the TCRdb copy is restricted to in-frame clones and leaves out a portion. The sample records about 140,000 clones, 94% being singletons. The specimen sequenced was blood. These receptors were collected from a middle-aged man in good health.

The chain combines TRBV5-5 with TRBJ1-5; maybe TRBD1 (6 bases). V was cut by 4 bases and J by 7 bases, with 15 bases left in between. Germline lookup yields CDR1 SGHKS and CDR2 YYEKEE (reference sequence). The CDR3 has 14 residues. The DNA of the CDR3 is TGTGCCAGCAGCCGCCCAGGGGAGAACCAGCCCCAGCATTTT. This translates into CASSRPGENQPQHF.

The chain links TRBV7-9 to TRBJ1-2; 11 positions match TRBD1. Germline CDR1 and CDR2: SEHNR and FQNEAQ (reference sequence). The V gene end was trimmed by 2 bases and the J gene end by 4 bases; junction bases not matched to a gene: 6. This CDR3 has 16 amino acids. The CDR3 DNA follows: TGTGCCAGCAGCTTAACCTCGGGACAGGGGGTCTATGGCTACACCTTC. Protein product: CASSLTSGQGVYGYTF.

This clone was seen only a few times. V gene TRBV6-5 combines with J gene TRBJ1-1; D gene uncertain. Trimming left V 2 bases short and J 1 base short, with 8 bases between. The CDR3 length is 14 residues. Germline V CDR1 and CDR2: MNHEY, SVGAGI. The DNA for the CDR3 is TGTGCCAGCAGTTACCCGGGGTCGAACACTGAAGCTTTCTTT. The encoded protein is CASSYPGSNTEAFF.

The chain uses TRBV4-1 and TRBJ1-6; D remains unclear. Looked up from germline, CDR1 is MGHRA and CDR2 is YSYEKL. Trimming cost V 1 base and J 9 bases, with 22 bases left between them. The CDR3 sequence is 18 residues long. CDR3 sequence reads: CASSQVVLAGTSGSPLHF. CDR3 nucleotides: TGCGCCAGCAGCCAAGTTGTTCTGGCGGGCACCTCGGGTTCACCCCTCCACTTT.

The chain recombines TRBV2 with TRBJ1-1; 7 bases map to TRBD1. Germline CDR1 reads SNHLY; CDR2 reads FYNNEI. The CDR3 contains 16 residues. Germline trimming cut 4 bases from V and 3 bases from J; bases unmatched to any gene: 11. This chain's CDR3 is CASSATRRQGDTEAFF. The DNA of the CDR3 is TGTGCCAGCAGTGCCACCCGACGACAGGGAGACACTGAAGCTTTCTTT.

The chain recombines TRBV13 with TRBJ1-6; D uncertain. Trimming removed 0 bases from V and 0 bases from J, with 6 bases in between. The CDR3 extends over 16 amino acids. Germline V gives CDR1 PRHDT, CDR2 FYEKMQ (reference sequence). The CDR3 loop reads CASSLGPSSYNSPLHF. In DNA form, the CDR3 reads TGTGCCAGCAGCTTAGGGCCCAGCTCCTATAATTCACCCCTCCACTTT.

The chain has TRBV5-4 and TRBJ2-5; possibly TRBD1 for D (6 bases). The V end was cut by 1 base, the J end by 5 bases, with 12 bases between. Per germline, CDR1 SGHNT and CDR2 YYREEE (reference sequence). The CDR3 loop spans 14 amino acids. The CDR3 is CASSLYRAGETQYF. As DNA, the CDR3 is TGTGCCAGCAGCTTGTACAGGGCAGGGGAGACCCAGTACTTC. Drawing the rest from reference TRBV5-4 and TRBJ2-5, the complete variable domain is ETGVTQSPTHLIKTRGQQVTLRCSSQSGHNTVSWYQQALGQGPQFIFQYYREEENGRGNFPPRFSGLQFPNYSSELNVNALELDDSALYLCASSLYRAGETQYFGPGTRLLVL.

This CDR3 is CASSLAAGLYEQYF. In nucleotides, the CDR3 is TGTGCCAGCAGCTTAGCGGCAGGACTATACGAGCAGTACTTC. V is TRBV11-3 and J is TRBJ2-7; possibly TRBD2 for D (6 bases). From germline, CDR1 is SGHNT and CDR2 YENEEA. CDR3 length: 14 residues. V was trimmed by 1 base and J by 4 bases, leaving 11 bases between them.